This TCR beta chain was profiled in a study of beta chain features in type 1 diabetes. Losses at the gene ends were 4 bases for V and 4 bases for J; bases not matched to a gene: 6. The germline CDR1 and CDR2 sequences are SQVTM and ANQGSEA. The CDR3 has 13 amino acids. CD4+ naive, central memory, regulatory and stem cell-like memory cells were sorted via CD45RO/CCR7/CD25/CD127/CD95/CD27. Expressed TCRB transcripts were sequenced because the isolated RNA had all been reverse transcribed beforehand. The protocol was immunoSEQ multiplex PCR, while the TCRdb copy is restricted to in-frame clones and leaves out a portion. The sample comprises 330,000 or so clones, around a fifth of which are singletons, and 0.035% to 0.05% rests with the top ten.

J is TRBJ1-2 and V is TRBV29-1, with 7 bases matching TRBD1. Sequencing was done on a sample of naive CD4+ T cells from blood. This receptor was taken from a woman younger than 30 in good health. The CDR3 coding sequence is TGCAGCGTTGGGGGACAGTCAGGCTATGGCTACACCTTC. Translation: CSVGGQSGYGYTF.